This is a list of T cell receptor beta chains from one sample in a study of response to subunit inactivated influenza vaccine. TCRdb reprocessed the RT-PCR reads with MiXCR, giving one entry per CDR3 protein. This table holds around 580,000 distinct CDR3 sequences, about 10% found once. The starting material was PBMCs from blood, obtained on the day of vaccination. The receptors come from a man aged 50-60 years who received an inactivated influenza vaccine. CDR3s include the opening cysteine and the closing phenylalanine or tryptophan. Fields, in order: J gene, clone size, D gene, V gene, CDR3 protein, CDR3 DNA. The D gene is left open where the match is weak. For some rows the clone size is stated as once, few or many, or as a class when expanded; others skip it.

TRBJ2-3 | few | . | TRBV27 | CASREAGQTKSTDTQYF | TGTGCCAGCCGTGAAGCCGGACAGACGAAGAGCACAGATACGCAGTATTTT
TRBJ2-7 | . | . | TRBV4-1 | CASSHPGEQYF | TGCGCCAGCAGCCACCCCGGGGAGCAGTACTTC
TRBJ2-3 | . | TRBD2 | TRBV4-2 | CASSQDRTSGTDTQYF | TGTGCCAGCAGCCAAGATCGGACTAGCGGCACAGATACGCAGTATTTT
TRBJ2-2 | . | TRBD2 | TRBV20-1 | CSARLLAGGNTGELSF | TGCAGTGCTAGACTCCTAGCGGGGGGTAACACCGGGGAGCTGTCTTTT
TRBJ2-2 | many | . | TRBV12-3/TRBV12-4 | CASSFLAAGELFF | TGTGCCAGCAGTTTTTTAGCCGCCGGGGAGCTGTTTTTT
TRBJ2-5 | . | . | TRBV15 | CATSRDRTTARETQYF | TGTGCCACCAGCAGAGATCGAACAACCGCACGAGAGACCCAGTACTTC
TRBJ2-1 | few | . | TRBV3-1 | CASRQAGSGQFF | TGTGCCAGCAGACAAGCTGGCTCTGGTCAGTTCTTC
TRBJ2-1 | . | . | TRBV7-2 | CASSQSVKVEQFF | TGTGCCAGCAGCCAATCCGTCAAGGTTGAGCAGTTCTTC
TRBJ2-1 | . | TRBD1 | TRBV29-1 | CSAAGTGDNEQFF | TGCAGCGCCGCCGGGACAGGAGACAATGAGCAGTTCTTC
TRBJ2-3 | . | . | TRBV7-2 | CASSLALADTDTQYF | TGTGCCAGCAGCTTAGCTTTGGCGGACACAGATACGCAGTATTTT
TRBJ2-7 | . | TRBD1 | TRBV7-9 | CASSSGQPKYEQYF | TGTGCCAGCAGCTCGGGACAGCCTAAATACGAGCAGTACTTC
TRBJ2-4 | . | TRBD1 | TRBV4-2 | CASSQDRGLAKNIQYF | TGTGCCAGCAGCCAAGACAGGGGGCTAGCCAAAAACATTCAGTACTTC
TRBJ2-2 | few | TRBD1 | TRBV7-3 | CASSPKTGGAGGELFF | TGTGCCAGCAGCCCCAAGACAGGGGGCGCCGGCGGGGAGCTGTTTTTT
TRBJ1-4 | many | . | TRBV4-3 | CASSQDQGLGEKLFF | TGCGCCAGCAGCCAAGACCAGGGCCTAGGTGAAAAACTGTTTTTT
TRBJ2-2 | many | TRBD1 | TRBV12-3/TRBV12-4 | CASIKSGGVVTGELFF | TGTGCCAGCATTAAGTCAGGGGGCGTCGTCACCGGGGAGCTGTTTTTT
TRBJ2-5 | . | . | TRBV7-2 | CASIFGIRVETQYF | TGTGCCAGCATCTTTGGTATCAGGGTGGAGACCCAGTACTTC
TRBJ2-5 | many | TRBD1 | TRBV7-8 | CASSFYRDRGETQYF | TGTGCCAGCAGCTTCTACCGGGACAGGGGAGAGACCCAGTACTTC
TRBJ2-7 | . | TRBD1 | TRBV19 | CASSTWDRVHEQYF | TGTGCCAGTAGTACCTGGGACAGGGTCCACGAGCAGTACTTC
TRBJ1-5 | many | . | TRBV20-1 | CSARNSNQPQHF | TGCAGTGCTCGTAATAGCAATCAGCCCCAGCATTTT
TRBJ2-6 | few | . | TRBV10-3 | CAIRASSGANVLTF | TGTGCCATCAGGGCTAGCTCTGGGGCCAACGTCCTGACTTTC
TRBJ2-3 | . | . | TRBV10-3 | CATAQGHLSTDTQYF | TGTGCCACTGCACAGGGACACCTTAGCACAGATACGCAGTATTTT
TRBJ2-2 | few | TRBD1 | TRBV5-1 | CASKGQADTGELFF | TGCGCCAGCAAGGGACAGGCCGACACCGGGGAGCTGTTTTTT
TRBJ2-1 | . | TRBD2 | TRBV30 | CAWSVGSAGGGHEQFF | TGTGCCTGGAGTGTAGGCTCAGCGGGAGGGGGGCATGAGCAGTTCTTC
TRBJ1-2 | . | . | TRBV28 | CASDPGNYGYTF | TGTGCCAGCGATCCAGGGAACTATGGCTACACCTTC
TRBJ2-1 | many | . | TRBV7-9 | CASTFTGTNNEQFF | TGTGCCAGCACCTTTACGGGTACCAACAATGAGCAGTTCTTC
TRBJ1-6 | . | . | TRBV11-1 | CASSPGERGSSYNSPLHF | TGTGCCAGCAGCCCCGGCGAACGGGGAAGCTCCTATAATTCACCCCTCCACTTT
TRBJ2-1 | . | TRBD2 | TRBV6-1 | CASSRGGGSSYNEQFF | TGTGCCAGCAGTCGCGGGGGGGGTAGCTCCTACAATGAGCAGTTCTTC
TRBJ2-7 | few | TRBD1 | TRBV6-2/TRBV6-3 | CASSPLAPGTGSYEQYF | TGTGCCAGCAGTCCTCTAGCCCCAGGGACAGGATCCTACGAGCAGTACTTC
TRBJ2-5 | many | . | TRBV5-1 | CASFDGTQETQYF | TGCGCCAGCTTTGACGGAACCCAAGAGACCCAGTACTTC
TRBJ2-7 | few | . | TRBV28 | CASSLVGSLNEQYF | TGTGCCAGCAGTTTGGTGGGTAGTTTGAACGAGCAGTACTTC
TRBJ1-3 | once | TRBD1 | TRBV5-6 | CASSVLQGGSGNTIYF | TGTGCCAGCAGCGTCCTACAGGGGGGCTCTGGAAACACCATATATTTT
TRBJ2-3 | many | . | TRBV5-1 | CASSAGQSTDTQYF | TGCGCCAGCAGCGCGGGACAGAGCACAGATACGCAGTATTTT
TRBJ2-2 | . | TRBD2 | TRBV5-1 | CASSLTTSVNTGELFF | TGCGCCAGCAGCTTGACCACTAGCGTCAACACCGGGGAGCTGTTTTTT
TRBJ2-2 | many | . | TRBV5-1 | CASSLRQGQNTGELFF | TGCGCCAGCAGCTTGAGGCAGGGGCAGAACACCGGGGAGCTGTTTTTT
TRBJ2-2 | few | TRBD2 | TRBV5-1 | CASSIRGANTGELFF | TGCGCCAGCAGCATTCGGGGGGCGAACACCGGGGAGCTGTTTTTT
TRBJ2-2 | few | TRBD2 | TRBV9 | CASSPRAGPNTGELFF | TGTGCCAGCAGCCCACGAGCGGGACCGAACACCGGGGAGCTGTTTTTT
TRBJ2-2 | few | TRBD2 | TRBV12-3/TRBV12-4 | CASSQGLVITGELFF | TGTGCCAGCAGCCAGGGACTAGTTATCACCGGGGAGCTGTTTTTT
TRBJ2-7 | few | TRBD2 | TRBV20-1 | CSARAGRGGYEQYF | TGCAGTGCTAGAGCCGGGCGGGGGGGTTACGAGCAGTACTTC
TRBJ2-7 | . | TRBD1 | TRBV20-1 | CSADDRGDSYEQYF | TGCAGTGCTGACGACAGGGGCGATTCCTACGAGCAGTACTTC
TRBJ1-4 | few | TRBD1 | TRBV18 | CASSPPTGLGEKLFF | TGTGCCAGCTCACCGCCGACAGGGCTAGGCGAAAAACTGTTTTTT
TRBJ2-1 | . | TRBD2 | TRBV20-1 | CSARASLAGGNYNEQFF | TGCAGTGCTAGAGCATCCCTAGCGGGAGGTAACTACAATGAGCAGTTCTTC
TRBJ2-6 | . | . | TRBV27 | CASSLLVAGANVLTF | TGTGCCAGCAGTTTATTGGTTGCCGGGGCCAACGTCCTGACTTTC
TRBJ1-6 | many | . | TRBV4-2 | CASSQAATAINSPLHF | TGTGCCAGCAGCCAAGCTGCTACAGCGATTAATTCACCCCTCCACTTT
TRBJ2-3 | few | . | TRBV10-2 | CASKQAILFTDTQYF | TGCGCCAGCAAGCAGGCTATTCTGTTCACAGATACGCAGTATTTT
TRBJ2-6 | once | TRBD1 | TRBV7-9 | CASSWTGGSGANVLTF | TGTGCCAGCAGTTGGACAGGGGGCTCTGGGGCCAACGTCCTGACTTTC
TRBJ1-1 | . | . | TRBV18 | CASSKNLNTEAFF | TGTGCCAGCTCTAAAAACCTTAACACTGAAGCTTTCTTT
TRBJ1-4 | . | . | TRBV12-3/TRBV12-4 | CASSLLGTNEKLFF | TGTGCCAGCAGTTTGTTAGGGACTAATGAAAAACTGTTTTTT
TRBJ2-1 | . | TRBD2 | TRBV7-9 | CASSILAGGYNEQFF | TGTGCCAGCAGCATACTAGCGGGGGGATACAATGAGCAGTTCTTC
TRBJ2-3 | . | . | TRBV7-8 | CASSLPLVTQYF | TGTGCCAGCAGCTTACCCCTGGTCACGCAGTATTTT
TRBJ1-5 | many | TRBD1 | TRBV15 | CATSRDDREYQPQHF | TGTGCCACCAGCAGGGACGACAGGGAATATCAGCCCCAGCATTTT